The clone carrying this TCR beta chain has a handful of counts. The antigen is undetermined. The data were obtained in a study of cytomegalovirus exposure and HLA in healthy donors. General study findings and limits: With further analysis later on, most CMV-associated TCR beta chains appeared HLA-restricted. Association of a missense DCLRE1C variant with TCR beta V- and J-gene trimming was reported in a later analysis.

The PCR had 60 Vbeta and 13 Jbeta primers. Measured with immunoSEQ multiplex PCR; TCRdb has only the in-frame clones, and not every one. The sample has fewer than 250,000 clones; 75% to 90% are singletons. CDR1 MNHNS and CDR2 SASEGT come from the germline V gene. V lost 8 bases and J lost 1, with 15 bases in between. This CDR3 comprises 15 residues. This TCR came from a boy younger than 10 in good health and CMV-seronegative. The sample comprised PBMCs. This chain connects TRBV6-1 to TRBJ1-5, with D tentatively TRBD1 (6 bases). The CDR3 DNA reads TGTGCCAGCTTACAGGGTTCGGGGAGCAATCAGCCCCAGCATTTT. It yields the protein CASLQGSGSNQPQHF.